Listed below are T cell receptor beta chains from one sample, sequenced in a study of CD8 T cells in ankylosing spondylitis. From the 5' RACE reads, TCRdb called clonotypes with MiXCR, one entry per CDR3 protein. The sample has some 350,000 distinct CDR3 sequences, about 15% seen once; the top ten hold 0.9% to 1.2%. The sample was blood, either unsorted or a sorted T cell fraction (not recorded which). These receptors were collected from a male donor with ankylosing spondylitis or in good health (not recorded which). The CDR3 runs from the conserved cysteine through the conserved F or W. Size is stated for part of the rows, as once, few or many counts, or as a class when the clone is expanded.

CASSSDRGKGTDTQYF TRBV7-9 .
CSVAPDRLMNTEAFF TRBV29-1 .
CASSQEGGRGERQPQHF TRBV3-1 few
CSVGTVAKETQYF TRBV20-1 .
CASSSNRDSGELFF TRBV11-2 few
CASRDGLHTDTQYF TRBV5-6 few
CASSLALQGPSFEQYF TRBV7-2 many
CASSRGTGGGSYEQYF TRBV5-1 few
CACSEVGLWGSGNTIYF TRBV3-1 .
CASSLSVYGYTF TRBV28 many
CASSFGGRSEAFF TRBV12-3/TRBV12-4 .
CSAPTSGPNTGELFF TRBV20-1 few
CASSLGEVVTQYF TRBV12-3/TRBV12-4 once
CAIRGTGDTEAFF TRBV10-3 few
CASSLTGQGGFYGYTF TRBV14 .
CASSLDTGLDEQFF TRBV5-1 few
CASSLTGVVPGELFF TRBV5-1 .
CASSFSGTSSYNEQFF TRBV27 few
CASRTGPNTEAFF TRBV12-3/TRBV12-4 many
CASRRTETQYF TRBV12-3/TRBV12-4 .
CASRSRREGYNEQFF TRBV5-1 few
CSARVAPGQGGTGELFF TRBV20-1 .
CASSLGEQVRNEQFF TRBV5-1 few
CASGGGPSTEAFF TRBV3-1 few
CASSALGQSSYNEQFF TRBV2 few
CASSLGQDHFSGNTIYF TRBV5-1 .
CASSLGWAEAFF TRBV5-4 .
CASSYGTGIQETQYF TRBV12-3/TRBV12-4 few
CASSLGTENTEAFF TRBV5-1 few
CSVSGIDTEQYF TRBV20-1 many
CASSYQRTTNEKLFF TRBV6-5 few
CASSQPDRGLKNTEAFF TRBV4-2 few
CASSNLGGRAYNEQFF TRBV6-2/TRBV6-3 once
CASSSGDSVNTEAFF TRBV5-1 .